This T cell receptor beta chain was identified during a study of shared clonotypes between healthy human individuals (dated by TCRdb to the early 2020s). Context from the whole study: Two women and three men aged 18 to 49 years were included in the cohort. Per donor, three plates each were used for CD4 naive and CD4 memory, two for CD8 naive, and one for CD8 memory. To estimate repertoire size and how much clonotype sharing occurs between individuals, the study deeply sequenced the blood TCR repertoires of roughly 5 healthy adults. Libraries were prepared and TCR repertoires were sequenced by different laboratories using diverse techniques, in order to increase sequencing depth and limit assay-specific biases. Per donor, leukapheresis produced somewhere between about 0.9 and 10 billion PBMCs. General study outcomes and caveats: Approximately 5% of naive CD4, 3.5% of naive CD8, around 2.3% of memory CD4, and 0.35% to 0.4% of memory CD8 clonotypes were shared across several donors. Naive subsets generally had larger estimated clonotype richness than memory subsets. Pairwise subsampling led to the expectation that sequencing depth would affect the degree of clonotype sharing among donors. The genetic and exposure-history diversity represented was limited by the small number of donors. Even with the large sequencing depth, rarefaction of the sorted-subset datasets indicated that sequencing was incomplete. Sampling was restricted to blood, and TCR repertoires in tissues likely differ from the TCR repertoires found in blood. Compared with non-shared clonotypes, the clonotypes found in all four sorted-subset donors had higher generation probabilities.

CD8 naive samples were CD45RO-negative cells positively selected for CCR7, giving a CD45RA+CCR7+ population that excluded TemRA cells. Donors were healthy HIV-negative adults with no recently reported acute infections or vaccinations. Every donor was a Caucasian adult residing in Nashville, Tennessee, USA. Blood was collected by leukapheresis, and PBMCs were isolated by Ficoll-Histopaque density gradient centrifugation and then cryopreserved in liquid nitrogen vapor phase. Analytical flow cytometry was used to check the purity and quantity of every magnetically sorted T cell population. Genomic DNA was isolated from every sorted fraction and measured by UV absorbance on a Nanodrop 2000c. TCR CDR3 regions were amplified from genomic DNA by multiplex PCR using the deep immunoSEQ assay. For each cell subset, the extracted genomic DNA was distributed evenly across all wells of several immunoSEQ 96-well plates, and each plate served as one replicate. For sorted subsets, 150 to 200 ng genomic DNA, equal to 30,000 to 35,000 T cell genomes, was loaded into each replicate PCR. Purified libraries were measured with a Qubit 3.0 fluorometer, size-checked on a Bioanalyzer 2100, and measured again with the KAPA Library Quantification kit. Every immunoSEQ 96-well plate was sequenced on a dedicated single-read 150-cycle Illumina NextSeq 550 flow cell. Per the original workflow: Because the immunoSEQ output included only junctional sequences and no quality scores, the filtering could not be the same as the filtering used for full-length reads. Sequences were annotated with PyIR, a Python wrapper for IgBLAST v1.9, using IMGT germline references to assign V/J genes and CDR3. Reads were filtered out if the reads had weak V/J assignments (E-value above 1e-6), no CDR3, stop codons, out-of-frame junctions, or ambiguous translated residues. A V3J clonotype was defined by an identical inferred V gene, J gene, and CDR3 amino acid sequence. Percentage overlap between repertoires was calculated by dividing the number of shared unique clonotypes by the size of the smaller repertoire. Richness of each repertoire was evaluated using RTK rarefaction, the Chao1 estimator, and Recon v2.1 estimates of unobserved clonotypes. For all TCRbeta clonotypes obtained by the gDNA method from a handful of donors, generation probabilities were computed with OLGA. In TCRdb, the immuneACCESS table is reduced to in-frame sequences with V and J assigned. These tables do not hold every clone; where another copy was compared, an unresolved V gene accounts for under half, and the others remain unexplained. V and J calls plus clone size are reproduced from that table; the DNA served to infer D and trimming. The sample yields approximately 650,000 clones; around 95% were counted once. About 0.11% of the sample is taken by the ten largest.

This clone has only one observation. The clone's antigen remains unknown. A read error may produce the germline difference seen at one junction end. This clonotype was obtained from a woman in her twenties or thirties in good health. The specimen sequenced was naive CD8+ T cells sorted from blood. Interpreted using the paper, the cell subset or site label stands for: CD45RA+CCR7+.

The CDR3 amino acid sequence is: CASSQETSGEYTGTQYF. In nucleotide form, the sequence is TGTGCCAGCAGCCAAGAGACTAGCGGGGAATACACAGGTACGCAGTATTTT. The sequence is built from TRBV4-2 and TRBJ2-3; the junction holds 11 bases that match TRBD2. Reading the germline V gene gives CDR1 LGHNA and CDR2 YNFKEQ. The CDR3 runs 17 amino acids, cysteine and phenylalanine included. Only the CDR3 portion is preserved as DNA: 51 bases, with reading frame beginning at the first base.